This paragraph covers one T cell receptor (beta chain) sequence. Profiled with immunoSEQ multiplex PCR; TCRdb holds only in-frame clones, not every one. The table lists 90,000 to 150,000 clones, more than 80% of them singletons, with almost 40% in the top ten. The CDR3 runs 17 residues. Germline CDR1 reads LGHNA; CDR2 reads YNFKEQ. V shed 1 base and J shed 1 base, with 16 bases lying between them. The data derive from a study of control samples from healthy donors and cancer patients. The chain carries TRBV4-2 and TRBJ2-5; tentatively, D is TRBD2 (6 bases). Input material: blood. This TCR was sampled from a man over 45 in good health. The CDR3 loop reads CASSQGKLAGSQETQYF. CDR3 coding DNA: TGTGCCAGCAGCCAAGGAAAGCTGGCGGGGTCCCAAGAGACCCAGTACTTC.